Presented here are 2 T cell receptor beta chains from one specimen sequenced in a study of T cells after yellow fever vaccination (dated by TCRdb to between 2019 and 2020). The method was 5' RACE. These reads were obtained on an Illumina NovaSeq 6000. TCRdb applied fastp at Q25 and MiXCR to the public reads, then kept only in-frame beta chains. Rows matching on CDR3 protein sequence are summarized as one entry with the most common DNA and genes. The sample table records hundreds of thousands of distinct CDR3 sequences; about 19% of these occur just once. The leading ten clones occupy 15% to 20% of the sample. Taken with the paper, the label for treatment or condition translates to: live attenuated yellow fever vaccine strain. The input for sequencing was PBMCs, taken before the yellow fever booster vaccination. The receptors shown here come from a man younger than 35 who received the YFV17D yellow fever vaccine.

The chain has TRBV11-2 and TRBJ2-3, with 9 bases matching TRBD1. In germline, CDR1 is SGHAT, CDR2 FQNNGV. The V segment lost 5 bases and the J segment 3 bases; nucleotides outside the gene matches: 9. The CDR3 has 16 amino acids. CDR3 in amino acids: CASSLIQGQGTDTQYF. CDR3 DNA: TGTGCCAGCAGCCTAATCCAGGGACAGGGAACAGATACGCAGTATTTT.

The CDR3 DNA is TGTGCCGGCAGGGAGAAAAACAACGTCCTGACTTTC. Residues: CAGREKNNVLTF. The chain employs TRBV19 and TRBJ2-6; D might be TRBD1 or TRBD2, each matching 5 bases. Germline V gives CDR1 LNHDA, CDR2 SQIVND (reference sequence). Trimming cost V 11 bases and J 9 bases, with 14 bases left between them. There are 12 residues in the CDR3.